The 23 T cell receptor beta chains presented below share a single source sample, sequenced in a study of Graves' ophthalmopathy and Graves' hyperthyroidism listed by TCRdb under 2018. The data were produced on an Illumina HiSeq 2000. TCR beta CDR3 regions were amplified from RNA transcripts for repertoire sequencing. HTBI primers and the Qiagen OneStep RT-PCR kit were used in a first-round RT-PCR, which was followed by a second-round multiplex PCR, size selection and purification. TCRdb reprocessed the public reads (quality trimming at Q25 with fastp, clone calling with MiXCR) and kept in-frame beta chains. Entries that share a CDR3 protein sequence are merged under the most common genes and DNA. This sample gives tens of thousands of distinct CDR3 sequences in total; less than 50% of them show up just once. The ten largest clonotypes hold 5% to 8.5% of the sample. The sequencing sample was made of peripheral blood. Receptors were obtained from an adult woman with stable Graves' hyperthyroidism.

The chain is built from TRBV5-1 and TRBJ2-2; 9 nucleotides line up with TRBD2. Trimming at V came to 2 bases and at J to 7 bases, leaving 6 bases not matched to a gene. The germline gives CDR1 SGHRS, CDR2 YFSETQ. The CDR3 length is 15 residues. The CDR3 coding sequence is TGCGCCAGCAGCTTCCGTCATAGCGGGAGCGGGGAGCTGTTTTTT. Residues: CASSFRHSGSGELFF.

This clonotype was seen repeatedly, ten times or more. The rearrangement uses TRBV6-6 and TRBJ1-1; 9 bases agree with TRBD1. The CDR3 loop spans 15 amino acids. V lost 4 bases, J lost 4 bases, and 7 bases stayed unmatched. The germline V gene has CDR1 MNHNY and CDR2 SVGAGI (reference sequence). CDR3 sequence (DNA): TGTGCCAGCAGTTCTCAACAGGGGGCTGGCACTGAAGCTTTCTTT. Its translation is CASSSQQGAGTEAFF.

The chain employs TRBV12-3 or TRBV12-4 and TRBJ2-3; TRBD1 matches at 7 bases. The V gene end was trimmed by 4 bases and the J gene end by 4 bases; junction bases not matched to a gene: 2. The CDR3 runs to 13 residues. CDR3 nucleotides: TGTGCCAGCAGTTCCCAGGGGGCAGATACGCAGTATTTT. Translated, it gives CASSSQGADTQYF.

In this sample, this clonotype turned up many times. The J gene is TRBJ2-1, the V gene TRBV12-3 or TRBV12-4, with D perhaps matching TRBD1 (6 bases). V was trimmed by 3 bases and J by 8 bases, leaving 8 bases between them. The CDR3 runs 12 residues. CDR3 bases: TGTGCCAGCAGTTTTGGGGGCCATGAGCAGTTCTTC. This sequence encodes CASSFGGHEQFF.

This chain connects TRBV25-1 to TRBJ2-1, with a tentative D call TRBD1 (5 bases). V lost 2 bases and J 0 bases, leaving 11 bases between the germline ends. CDR3 length equals 16 residues. CDR1 and CDR2 (germline): MGHDK, SYGVNS. This chain's CDR3 is CASSEQGRDSYNEQFF. For the CDR3, the DNA is TGTGCCAGCAGTGAACAGGGTAGGGACTCCTACAATGAGCAGTTCTTC.

This clonotype has a single count. This sequence joins TRBV5-1 and TRBJ2-5, with 11 positions matching TRBD2. From germline, CDR1 is SGHRS and CDR2 YFSETQ. Losses at the gene ends were 4 bases for V and 3 bases for J; bases not matched to a gene: 5. This CDR3 region has 15 residues. In nucleotides, the CDR3 is TGCGCCAGCAGCATAGCGGGAGGGTTGGAAGAGACCCAGTACTTC. It is translated as CASSIAGGLEETQYF.

V is TRBV20-1 and J is TRBJ2-5; 12 bases align to TRBD2. Germline V gene lookup returns CDR1 DFQATT and CDR2 SNEGSKA (reference sequence). The CDR3 sequence is 14 residues long. Germline trimming cut 3 bases from V and 5 bases from J; bases unmatched to any gene: 4. The CDR3 nucleotides read TGCAGTGCTAGCCCCGGGACTAGCGGGGAGACCCAGTACTTC. Translation: CSASPGTSGETQYF.

In its sample, this clonotype was seen many times. The chain combines TRBV18 with TRBJ2-7; 12 bases fit TRBD1. The CDR3 has 15 residues. From germline, CDR1 is KGHSH and CDR2 LQKENI. Germline trimming cut 5 bases from V and 2 bases from J; bases unmatched to any gene: 4. CDR3 protein: CASSSGQGAAYEQYF. For the CDR3, the DNA is TGTGCCAGCTCATCGGGACAGGGGGCCGCCTACGAGCAGTACTTC.

The genes are TRBV7-2 and TRBJ2-1; 10 bases match TRBD2. With 4 bases clipped from V and 12 bases from J, the junction kept 12 bases outside the gene matches. CDR3 length: 15 residues. The germline gives CDR1 SGHTA, CDR2 FQGNSA. The CDR3, as DNA: TGTGCCAGCAGCTCGCCGGGACTAGCGTCAGATACGCAGTTCTTC. Encoded protein: CASSSPGLASDTQFF.

This clonotype was seen at least ten times. The chain recombines TRBV7-2 with TRBJ1-1; 9 nucleotides match TRBD1. Germline CDR1 and CDR2: SGHTA and FQGNSA. This CDR3 is built from 18 residues. The V and J ends lost 4 bases and 0 bases, in that order; junction bases with no gene match: 12. The CDR3 DNA is TGTGCCAGCAGCTCTAAACCGGGACAGGGAATATTGAACACTGAAGCTTTCTTT. Protein sequence: CASSSKPGQGILNTEAFF.

The chain couples TRBV7-3 to TRBJ2-7, with 10 nucleotides matching TRBD2. J gave up 7 bases and V 5 bases, and 8 bases lay outside the gene matches. Germline CDR1 is SGHTA and CDR2 is FQGTGA. CDR3 length: 14 residues. As DNA, the CDR3 is TGTGCCAGCAGCCCCACTAGCGGGGTGTTTGAGCAGTACTTC. Translating it yields CASSPTSGVFEQYF. The complete variable domain, with remaining parts taken from reference TRBV7-3 and TRBJ2-7, reads GAGVSQTPSNKVTEKGKYVELRCDPISGHTALYWYRQSLGQGPEFLIYFQGTGAADDSGLPNDRFFAVRPEGSVSTLKIQRTERGDSAVYLCASSPTSGVFEQYFGPGTRLTVT.

This clonotype was counted ten times or more. CDR3 DNA: TGTGCCAGCACTGAGTTAGGCAGCGGGAGCATGAATGAGCAGTTCTTC. Protein sequence: CASTELGSGSMNEQFF. V and J are TRBV6-5 and TRBJ2-1, with TRBD2 identical over 8 bases. The CDR3 is 16 amino acids. J gave up 7 bases and V 7 bases, and 15 bases lay outside the gene matches. Germline V lookup: CDR1 MNHEY, CDR2 SVGAGI.

This clonotype was counted many times. A much larger clone differs by one base, so this may be a read error. The rearrangement joins TRBV4-1 to TRBJ1-1; tentatively, D is TRBD1 (6 bases). Trimming removed 0 bases from V and 5 bases from J, with 13 bases in between. The CDR3 has 15 residues. Germline CDR1 is MGHRA and CDR2 is YSYEKL. In DNA, the CDR3 is TGCGCCAGCAGCCAAGAGGGAGGGGGGGTGACTGAAGCTTTCTTT. It encodes CASSQEGGGVTEAFF.

On this clonotype itself: Without the conserved terminal phenylalanine or tryptophan, this CDR3 likely stems from a read error. The limits of the CDR3 on the DNA are not certain, so only TCRdb's listed CDR3 is given. This chain uses TRBV5-1 with TRBJ2-5; the table's D call of TRBD1 was not tested on the DNA. CDR1 and CDR2 (germline): SGHRS, YFSETQ. The CDR3 is 14 amino acids long, termini counted. The CDR3 is CASSLLGAGYTFGS.

This sequence joins TRBV7-2 and TRBJ2-7; possible D gene TRBD1, 6 bases. V shed 8 bases and J shed 7 bases, with 18 bases lying between them. The CDR3 has 13 amino acids. CDR1 and CDR2 from the germline V gene are SGHTA and FQGNSA. DNA of the CDR3: TGTGCCAGCTCACCGCGCACAGGGATTGAGCAGTACTTC. As protein: CASSPRTGIEQYF.

Judged by abundance, this clonotype is medium-sized (0.01 to 0.1%). The chain carries TRBV20-1 and TRBJ2-5, with TRBD2 identical over 12 bases. V lost 6 bases, J lost 5 bases, and 7 bases stayed unmatched. Germline CDR1 reads DFQATT; CDR2 reads SNEGSKA (reference sequence). The CDR3 consists of 14 residues. The CDR3 sequence: CSATTSGSYETQYF. The CDR3 DNA sequence: TGCAGTGCCACGACTAGCGGGAGTTATGAGACCCAGTACTTC.

V is TRBV6-5 and J is TRBJ1-3; D remains ambiguous. The ends were cut back, 5 bases at V and 7 bases at J, with 9 bases in the middle. CDR3 size: 12 residues. The germline gives CDR1 MNHEY, CDR2 SVGAGI. The CDR3 sequence is CASSQPPNTIYF. The CDR3 DNA reads TGTGCCAGCAGTCAACCGCCGAACACCATATATTTT.

This clonotype appeared many times. The J gene is TRBJ1-1, the V gene TRBV19, with 9 bases fitting TRBD1. The V gene's germline CDR1 is LNHDA and CDR2 SQIVND (reference sequence). Germline trimming cut 5 bases from V and 0 bases from J; bases unmatched to any gene: 13. The CDR3 runs to 18 residues. The chain's CDR3 is CASSPWDRVNRMNTEAFF. The CDR3 region has the DNA TGTGCCAGTAGTCCGTGGGACAGGGTCAATAGAATGAACACTGAAGCTTTCTTT.

J is TRBJ2-2 and V is TRBV5-1; tentative D call: TRBD2 (6 bases). Germline CDR1 and CDR2: SGHRS and YFSETQ. V was pared by 4 bases and J by 7 bases, with 11 bases between. The CDR3 length is 13 residues. The DNA for the CDR3 is TGCGCCAGCAGCCGGATGGGGGGCGGGGAGCTGTTTTTT. Translation: CASSRMGGGELFF.

In regard to this clonotype: The CDR3 end shows no conserved phenylalanine or tryptophan, and so a read error is likely. The DNA is left out, because the CDR3 cannot be placed on it with certainty; the CDR3 is given as TCRdb lists it. The chain carries TRBV20-1 and TRBJ2-7; the DNA was not used to check the table's D call, TRBD1. Counting both end residues, the CDR3 totals 8 amino acids. Looked up from germline, CDR1 is DFQATT and CDR2 is SNEGSKA (reference sequence). CDR3 loop: CSASSTGQ.

J is TRBJ2-1 and V is TRBV20-1; maybe TRBD2 (5 bases). The V gene's germline CDR1 is DFQATT and CDR2 SNEGSKA (reference sequence). The CDR3 extends over 13 amino acids. The CDR3 region is CRKFRGSYNEQFF. The CDR3 DNA sequence: TGCAGAAAATTCCGGGGATCATACAATGAGCAGTTCTTC.

By share of the sample, this clonotype is medium-sized (0.01 to 0.1%). The chain links TRBV19 to TRBJ2-1; D is undetermined. Trimming took off 1 base at V and 13 bases at J, with 8 bases between the two ends. Germline assignment: CDR1 LNHDA and CDR2 SQIVND (reference sequence). This CDR3 is built from 11 residues. Here the CDR3 reads CASSIAGVQFF. CDR3 coding DNA: TGTGCCAGTAGTATAGCAGGTGTTCAGTTCTTC.

This chain links TRBV7-2 with TRBJ2-7; D gene unclear. This CDR3 comprises 15 residues. The V gene's germline CDR1 is SGHTA and CDR2 FQGNSA. Trimming removed 5 bases from V and 3 bases from J, with 17 bases in between. As DNA, the CDR3 is TGTGCCAGCAGCACGGACCTTAACTATGGCTACGAGCAGTACTTC. It translates to CASSTDLNYGYEQYF.